A selection of T cell receptor beta chains follows, all from one sample in a study of T cell repertoires in cytomegalovirus infection. TCRdb recomputed calls from the reads with MiXCR, one row per CDR3 protein. The data hold fewer than 1,000,000 distinct CDR3 sequences, with around 31% observed a single time. These receptors have no known antigen. The starting material was cultured CD8+ T cells from PBMCs, obtained from culture after CMV antigen stimulation. These receptors were taken from a human donor in good health (CMV status not recorded). Some clones in this sample may be carry-over from other donors' samples. Each CDR3 is given with its conserved first and last residue. The D gene is left open where the match is weak. Part of the rows lack a size; the others show once, few, many or a class for expanded clones.

D gene,V gene,clone size,J gene,CDR3 protein,CDR3 DNA
TRBD1,TRBV27,-,TRBJ1-2,CASSIRQGLDGYTF,TGTGCCAGCAGTATCAGACAGGGGCTGGATGGCTACACCTTC
TRBD1,TRBV27,-,TRBJ2-7,CASSFLRGQAIEQYF,TGTGCCAGCAGTTTCCTTAGGGGACAGGCCATCGAGCAGTACTTC
TRBD2,TRBV7-3,few,TRBJ2-1,CASSLVAGGPPADEQFF,TGTGCCAGCAGCTTAGTAGCGGGGGGCCCCCCGGCCGATGAGCAGTTCTTC
TRBD2,TRBV9,-,TRBJ2-5,CASRGGDQETQYF,TGTGCCAGCCGGGGGGGGGACCAAGAGACCCAGTACTTC
-,TRBV6-6,-,TRBJ1-1,CASSSQLRKGLNTEAFF,TGTGCCAGCAGTTCCCAGCTTCGTAAGGGGTTGAACACTGAAGCTTTCTTT
-,TRBV19,-,TRBJ2-1,CASSIIPAPSNEQFF,TGTGCCAGTAGTATAATTCCTGCACCTTCCAATGAGCAGTTCTTC
-,TRBV7-9,-,TRBJ2-7,CASSYLEQAYEQYF,TGTGCCAGCAGCTATTTGGAACAGGCCTACGAGCAGTACTTC
-,TRBV19,-,TRBJ2-1,CASSTDLVRYNEQFF,TGTGCCAGTAGTACCGACCTGGTTAGATACAATGAGCAGTTCTTC
TRBD1,TRBV5-6,-,TRBJ1-1,CASSLVGGIGGTEAFF,TGTGCCAGCAGCTTGGTAGGGGGCATTGGAGGCACTGAAGCTTTCTTT
TRBD2,TRBV6-1,few,TRBJ2-7,CASSEPLLAGIYEQYF,TGTGCCAGCAGTGAGCCATTACTAGCGGGGATCTACGAGCAGTACTTC
-,TRBV6-6,-,TRBJ1-2,CASSYSGGRANYGYTF,TGTGCCAGCAGTTACTCGGGAGGGAGGGCTAACTATGGCTACACCTTC
TRBD1,TRBV27,many,TRBJ1-5,CASSPRQGPGGAQHF,TGTGCCAGCAGTCCCCGACAGGGCCCCGGGGGAGCCCAGCATTTT
TRBD1,TRBV7-9,-,TRBJ1-6,CASSSTPGQGYNSPLHF,TGTGCCAGCAGCTCAACCCCGGGACAGGGGTATAATTCACCCCTCCACTTT
-,TRBV19,once,TRBJ1-1,CAASSIERADEAFF,TGTGCCGCCAGTAGTATTGAGAGGGCTGATGAAGCTTTCTTT
-,TRBV4-2,few,TRBJ2-3,CASSQLGESTDTQYF,TGTGCCAGCAGCCAACTGGGGGAAAGCACAGATACGCAGTATTTT
-,TRBV27,-,TRBJ2-1,CASSSPPGEQFF,TGTGCCAGCAGTTCCCCCCCGGGTGAGCAGTTCTTC
TRBD2,TRBV11-2,-,TRBJ2-1,CASSLGGLAFYNEQFF,TGTGCCAGCAGCTTAGGGGGACTAGCGTTTTACAATGAGCAGTTCTTC
-,TRBV6-6,few,TRBJ1-1,CATSDGGIGNTEAFF,TGTGCCACCTCAGACGGAGGAATAGGGAACACTGAAGCTTTCTTT
-,TRBV5-6,-,TRBJ2-3,CASSLVGEDATDTQYF,TGTGCCAGCAGCTTGGTGGGGGAGGACGCGACAGATACGCAGTATTTT
-,TRBV24-1,-,TRBJ2-5,CATSDWGEETQYF,TGTGCCACCAGTGATTGGGGGGAGGAGACCCAGTACTTC
TRBD1,TRBV29-1,-,TRBJ2-5,CSVGRDRGFGETQYF,TGCAGCGTTGGAAGGGACAGGGGATTTGGGGAGACCCAGTACTTC
TRBD2,TRBV5-4,few,TRBJ2-5,CASSPGLAGGPRETQYF,TGTGCCAGCAGTCCCGGACTAGCGGGGGGGCCGAGAGAGACCCAGTACTTC
-,TRBV27,-,TRBJ1-5,CASSLGGGPNQPQHF,TGTGCCAGCAGTTTAGGGGGAGGCCCCAATCAGCCCCAGCATTTT
-,TRBV9,many,TRBJ2-3,CASSPEGTVTDTQYF,TGTGCCAGCAGCCCCGAGGGAACGGTGACAGATACGCAGTATTTT
TRBD1,TRBV19,-,TRBJ1-1,CASIPQGARTEAFF,TGTGCCAGTATTCCGCAGGGGGCAAGGACTGAAGCTTTCTTT
TRBD2,TRBV20-1,-,TRBJ2-3,CSARGLAVPSDTDTQYF,TGCAGTGCTAGAGGACTAGCGGTGCCCTCTGACACAGATACGCAGTATTTT
TRBD2,TRBV12-3/TRBV12-4,few,TRBJ2-2,CASTTPRGTSGGQNTGELFF,TGTGCCAGCACCACACCCCGCGGGACTAGCGGGGGGCAAAACACCGGGGAGCTGTTTTTT
TRBD1,TRBV11-1,-,TRBJ2-7,CASSLRETGGVYEQYF,TGTGCCAGCAGCTTAAGAGAGACAGGGGGCGTCTACGAGCAGTACTTC
-,TRBV27,many,TRBJ2-1,CASGLAGYNEQFF,TGTGCCAGCGGGCTAGCTGGCTACAATGAGCAGTTCTTC
-,TRBV27,few,TRBJ1-2,CASSPTRVRGYTF,TGTGCCAGCAGTCCAACCAGGGTTCGGGGCTACACCTTC
-,TRBV7-3,-,TRBJ2-2,CASRQTRTGELFF,TGTGCCAGCAGACAGACCCGCACCGGGGAGCTGTTTTTT
-,TRBV6-4,once,TRBJ1-2,CASSDGGVDYTF,TGTGCCAGCAGTGACGGAGGGGTCGACTACACCTTC
TRBD1,TRBV5-4,few,TRBJ2-2,CASSGGQGWSGELFF,TGTGCCAGCAGCGGCGGACAGGGGTGGAGCGGGGAGCTGTTTTTT
TRBD2,TRBV7-3,few,TRBJ2-2,CASSAPPSGGEVGELFF,TGTGCCAGCAGCGCCCCGCCTAGCGGGGGGGAGGTCGGGGAGCTGTTTTTT
TRBD2,TRBV12-5,-,TRBJ2-1,CASGFSAGGPAEQFF,TGTGCTAGTGGTTTTTCGGCGGGGGGGCCAGCAGAGCAGTTCTTC
TRBD1,TRBV27,-,TRBJ1-6,CARSLSRGPYNSPLHF,TGTGCCCGCAGTCTATCCAGGGGGCCCTATAATTCACCCCTCCACTTT
-,TRBV29-1,-,TRBJ2-2,CSVWQTGELFF,TGCAGCGTTTGGCAAACCGGGGAGCTGTTTTTT
-,TRBV7-6,many,TRBJ2-7,CASGGMNVVGYEQYF,TGTGCCAGCGGAGGGATGAACGTGGTAGGGTACGAGCAGTACTTC
TRBD1,TRBV7-8,many,TRBJ2-1,CASSSQGVSLYNEQFF,TGTGCCAGCAGCTCACAGGGGGTTTCCCTTTACAATGAGCAGTTCTTC
-,TRBV12-3/TRBV12-4,-,TRBJ1-1,CASNFGPTIDTEAFF,TGTGCCAGCAATTTTGGACCGACCATCGACACTGAAGCTTTCTTT
-,TRBV28,few,TRBJ2-2,CASGLMGYPNTGELFF,TGTGCCAGCGGATTAATGGGGTACCCGAACACCGGGGAGCTGTTTTTT
-,TRBV7-9,many,TRBJ2-1,CASSRSNEQFF,TGTGCCAGCAGCAGGTCCAATGAGCAGTTCTTC
-,TRBV6-2/TRBV6-3,few,TRBJ1-5,CASSYSYIQLNQPQHF,TGTGCCAGCAGTTACTCGTACATCCAACTTAATCAGCCCCAGCATTTT
TRBD1,TRBV6-5,many,TRBJ2-1,CASSYGLRGLYNEQFF,TGTGCCAGCAGTTACGGGTTGAGGGGGCTCTACAATGAGCAGTTCTTC
-,TRBV11-2,many,TRBJ1-4,CASSFSPGHTNEKLFF,TGTGCCAGCAGCTTTTCCCCAGGGCACACTAATGAAAAACTGTTTTTT
TRBD1,TRBV24-1,few,TRBJ2-7,CATSVPRTGNSYEQYF,TGTGCCACCAGTGTCCCCAGGACAGGCAACTCCTACGAGCAGTACTTC
-,TRBV27,few,TRBJ2-7,CASSLGRHSYEQYF,TGTGCCAGCAGTTTGGGCCGACACTCCTACGAGCAGTACTTC
TRBD1,TRBV7-8,-,TRBJ1-5,CASSLMDRSYNQPQHF,TGTGCCAGCAGCTTAATGGACAGGTCCTACAATCAGCCCCAGCATTTT
-,TRBV27,few,TRBJ1-2,CASSLGPAVTHYGYTF,TGTGCCAGCAGTTTAGGACCAGCAGTAACCCACTATGGCTACACCTTC
TRBD1,TRBV6-2/TRBV6-3,few,TRBJ1-1,CASSYPRQGRRQNTEAFF,TGTGCCAGCAGTTACCCTCGACAGGGGCGACGACAGAACACTGAAGCTTTCTTT
-,TRBV10-3,-,TRBJ2-7,CAISAGAPGTSFLYEQYF,TGTGCCATCAGTGCTGGGGCTCCGGGGACCTCTTTCCTCTACGAGCAGTACTTC
-,TRBV27,-,TRBJ2-3,CASSLSWPATDTQYF,TGTGCCAGCAGTTTATCGTGGCCAGCCACAGATACGCAGTATTTT